This T cell receptor beta chain stems from a study of cytomegalovirus exposure and HLA in healthy donors. Background on the study: Later, an analysis reported that the 130 or so validation repertoires had used the same platform as the roughly 660 first-cohort repertoires.

Here immunoSEQ multiplex PCR was the method, and the copy in TCRdb shows in-frame clones only, minus some. The sample includes over 60,000 clones, about 95% of them seen just once. J gave up 1 base and V 3 bases, and 5 bases lay outside the gene matches. Germline CDR1 and CDR2: KGHSH and LQKENI. CDR3 length equals 15 residues. The gene calls are TRBV18 and TRBJ1-1; 7 nucleotides match TRBD1. Sequencing was carried out using PBMCs. The sequence was obtained from a man aged 18 to 35 in good health and CMV-seronegative. The CDR3 DNA sequence: TGTGCCAGCTCACCGCAGACAGGGAAGAACACTGAAGCTTTCTTT. It codes for CASSPQTGKNTEAFF.